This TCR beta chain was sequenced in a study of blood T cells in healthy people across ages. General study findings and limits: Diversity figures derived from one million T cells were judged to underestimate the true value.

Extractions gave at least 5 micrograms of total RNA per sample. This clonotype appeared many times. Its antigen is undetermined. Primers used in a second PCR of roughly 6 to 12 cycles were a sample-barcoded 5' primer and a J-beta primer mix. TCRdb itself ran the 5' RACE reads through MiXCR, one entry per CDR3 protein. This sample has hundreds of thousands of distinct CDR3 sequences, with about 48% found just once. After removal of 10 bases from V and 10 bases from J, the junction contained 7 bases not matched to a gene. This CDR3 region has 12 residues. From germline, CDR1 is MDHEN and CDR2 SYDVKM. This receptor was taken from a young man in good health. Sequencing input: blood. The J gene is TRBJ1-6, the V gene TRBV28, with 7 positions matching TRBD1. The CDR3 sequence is CAIDTGDSPLHF. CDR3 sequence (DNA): TGTGCCATCGATACAGGGGACTCACCCCTCCACTTT.